This T cell receptor beta chain derives from a study of blood T cell repertoires in COVID-19 (dated by TCRdb to 2020 to 2021). For the wider study: The collaborator samples originated in the United States, Italy and Spain and spanned the acute and convalescent phases of COVID-19. The samples were drawn from the first 160 participants of the ongoing ImmuneRACE study and from some 1,300 subjects provided by 6 global collaborators. HLA class I and class II types, where available, came from metadata supplied by the sample provider rather than from assay-based typing. Nearly every sample came with metadata listing a de-identified subject ID, COVID-19 status, age in years and sex. The repertoires were released in a freely available public database intended as a resource for research on the immune response to SARS-CoV-2. The prospective study material was composed of cDNA or gDNA derived from T cells, B-cell-depleted T cells, or PBMCs. Subjects who had been exposed to COVID-19, were actively infected with it, or had recovered from it provided the deeply sampled blood TCRbeta repertoires that made up the dataset.

In the prospective study, participants were roughly 18 to 100 years old, resided in about two dozen geographic areas of the United States, and were enrolled through a virtual design. Cohort assignment in the prospective study relied on participant-reported clinical history from a screening survey and a study questionnaire. Recovered participants in ImmuneRACE Cohort 3 were defined by two consecutive negative NP/OP PCR tests, clearance by a healthcare professional, or resolution of symptoms. Mobile phlebotomists in the prospective study collected whole blood, serum and a nasopharyngeal or oropharyngeal swab from every participant. Prospective study participants could optionally give additional blood draws and questionnaires over an approximately two-month period. Blood samples from the prospective study were shipped frozen or at room temperature prior to DNA extraction. On this clone: This clone's antigen is unknown. The record has no base qualities; no much larger clone is one base away.

The immunoSEQ Assay, a bias-controlled multiplex PCR, was used to amplify TCRbeta CDR3 regions from genomic DNA. The original pipeline was this. Nucleated cell counts per sample were estimated from amplification of reference gene primers within the assay. To quantify the absolute abundance of each unique TCRbeta CDR3 rearrangement, sequence reads were collapsed and filtered. For each sample, productive Simpson clonality was calculated by taking the square root of Simpson's diversity index across productive rearrangements. The immuneACCESS repertoire file appears here via TCRdb, limited to in-frame rearrangements. These files lack a portion of the clones; in checked studies, under half of the deficit traces to unresolved V genes, and the cause of the others is not known. The V and J calls and clone size were taken over from that table, and D and trimming were inferred from the DNA. Within this sample are more than 300,000 clones, with 85% to 90% of them counted one time only. More than 0.95% of the sample lies in the top ten.

The CDR3 measures 17 amino acids from cysteine to phenylalanine. Of the read, only the CDR3 DNA is kept; its 51 bases are in frame from base 1. Via the germline V gene, CDR1 is SGHRS and CDR2 YFSETQ. The junction carries 17 bases between V and J, which are trimmed by 1 base and 1 base respectively. Beyond this particular receptor, the publication reports: How much clinical and demographic metadata was included differed by source and by participant, and the metadata was provided uncurated.

This clonotype was obtained from a woman aged 18-35 years who had recovered from COVID-19. The sequenced sample was PBMCs or T cells enriched from blood (not recorded which). The chain joins TRBV5-1 to TRBJ1-1; TRBD1 could be the D gene, as 5 bases match. The CDR3: CASSLLKGVGENTEAFF. Here is the DNA: TGCGCCAGCAGCTTGTTAAAAGGGGTTGGTGAGAACACTGAAGCTTTCTTT.